This TCR beta chain was observed in a study of Graves' ophthalmopathy and Graves' hyperthyroidism. Comments on this clonotype: The target antigen is unknown.

Study observations and caveats: Classification of ophthalmopathy versus stable hyperthyroidism by a 13-signature model yielded 85% to 90% sensitivity and just over 80% specificity.

Amplification from RNA transcripts yielded the TCR beta CDR3 regions. HTBI-primed first-round RT-PCR preceded second-round multiplex PCR. TCRdb reprocessed the multiplex PCR reads via MiXCR and lists one record per CDR3 protein. The repertoire holds a few hundred thousand distinct CDR3 sequences, with 35% to 40% as singletons. People with hyperthyroidism were aged 18 to 65 and newly diagnosed, under 2 months' duration. None of the included patients had other autoimmune diseases, uncontrolled infections, pregnancy or lactation, as these led to exclusion. Establishment of the diagnosis relied upon clinical symptoms, serum thyroxine, TRAb, thyroid ultrasound and orbital computed tomography. Source material: peripheral blood or thyroid tissue (not recorded which). This receptor was identified in an adult man with Graves' hyperthyroidism.

This chain's CDR3 is CSARPASAQETQYF. The CDR3 region has the DNA TGCAGTGCTAGGCCGGCTAGCGCTCAAGAGACCCAGTACTTC. The rearrangement uses TRBV20-1 and TRBJ2-5; D is possibly TRBD2 (6 bases). Germline V gene lookup returns CDR1 DFQATT and CDR2 SNEGSKA (reference sequence). The V end lost 3 bases, the J end lost 2 bases, and 13 bases lay between the germline ends. The CDR3 covers 14 residues.